What follows is one T cell receptor (beta chain) and its context. The antigen is undetermined. The data were obtained in a study of PD-L1 blockade in urothelial cancer. Study information: Every 3 weeks, patients received intravenous atezolizumab 1,200 mg, beginning 2014.

Trimming cost V 0 bases and J 7 bases, with 15 bases left between them. The V gene's germline CDR1 is LNHDA and CDR2 SQIVND (reference sequence). The CDR3 runs 15 residues. Study results and caveats: Tumor-associated TCR clones expanded more in blood at 3 weeks in patients with durable benefit.

The method was immunoSEQ multiplex PCR; TCRdb's version includes in-frame clones alone and lacks a portion of them. This sample yields 40,000 to 55,000 clones, of which about 90% are seen a single time; about 7.3% belongs to the top ten. Described time point: peripheral blood 6 weeks after treatment start. Diagnoses among patients were locally advanced or metastatic urothelial carcinoma. For each patient, 1 to 8 samples were obtained, pretreatment and on-treatment. The chain combines TRBV19 with TRBJ1-2; D possibly corresponds to TRBD1 (6 bases). The sequenced sample was PBMCs, obtained around atezolizumab (anti-PD-L1) treatment. This TCR was recovered from a man aged 65 to 85 with urothelial cancer. The CDR3 reads CASSIDQQGTFGYTF. The DNA of the CDR3 is TGTGCCAGTAGTATAGATCAGCAGGGGACCTTTGGCTACACCTTC.